In its sample, the clone carrying this T cell receptor (beta chain) was seen a few times. Its antigen remains unknown. Next came a second PCR, run for about 7 to 12 cycles, which used a sample-barcoded 5' primer along with a J-beta primer mix. Every molecule of cDNA carried a tag from a template-switch adaptor with 12 random nucleotides. MiXCR, run by TCRdb on the 5' RACE reads, gives a single entry per CDR3 protein. The repertoire includes about 1.6 million distinct CDR3 sequences, around 36% of them detected once, and about 11% sits in the top ten. Germline V gene data show CDR1 as MNHEY and CDR2 as SMNVEV (reference sequence). The length of the CDR3 is 15 residues. V was pared by 3 bases and J by 4 bases, with 13 bases between. This sample was included in a study of blood T cells in healthy people across ages. Study observations and caveats: Versus aged donors, long-lived donors had higher diversity and more naive CD4+ cells.

The sequenced sample consisted of blood. The receptor comes from a woman in her thirties in good health. The chain carries TRBV27 and TRBJ2-1, with D perhaps TRBD2 (6 bases). CDR3 in amino acids: CASSLSEEGYNEQFF. DNA of the CDR3: TGTGCCAGCAGTTTGTCAGAGGAGGGGTACAATGAGCAGTTCTTC.